The sequence of this T cell receptor beta chain was determined in a study of T cell responses to AZD1222 COVID-19 vaccine. The junction had 8 bases not matched to a gene; V was cut back by 4 bases and J by 6 bases. The germline V gene has CDR1 SNHLY and CDR2 FYNNEI. The CDR3 is made up of 14 amino acids. The protocol was immunoSEQ multiplex PCR, while the TCRdb copy is restricted to in-frame clones and leaves out a portion. This sample has under 130,000 clones; 88% occur once, and the top ten carry more than 9%. This chain joins TRBV2 and TRBJ1-2; 7 bases fit TRBD1. This sample comprised peripheral blood, obtained on day 0 of AZD1222 vaccination. The TCR sequence derives from an adult in good health. The CDR3 DNA reads TGTGCCAGCAGTGCAATGGGGACAGTGGATGGCTACACCTTC. It encodes CASSAMGTVDGYTF.